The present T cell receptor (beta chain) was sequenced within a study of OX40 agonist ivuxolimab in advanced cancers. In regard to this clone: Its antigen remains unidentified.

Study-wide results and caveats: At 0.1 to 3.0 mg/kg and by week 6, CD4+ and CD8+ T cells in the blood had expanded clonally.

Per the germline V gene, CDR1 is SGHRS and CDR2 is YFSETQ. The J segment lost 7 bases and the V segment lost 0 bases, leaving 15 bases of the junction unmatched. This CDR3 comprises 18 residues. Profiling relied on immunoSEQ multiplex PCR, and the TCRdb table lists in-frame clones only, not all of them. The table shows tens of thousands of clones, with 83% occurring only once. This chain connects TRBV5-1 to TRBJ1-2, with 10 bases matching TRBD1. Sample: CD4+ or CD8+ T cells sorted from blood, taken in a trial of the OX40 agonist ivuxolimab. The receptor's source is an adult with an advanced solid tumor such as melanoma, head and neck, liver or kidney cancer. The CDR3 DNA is TGCGCCAGCAGCTTGGCCCCGGGGACAGGGGTAGTTAGTGCTGGCTACACCTTC. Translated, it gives CASSLAPGTGVVSAGYTF.